Below, 25 T cell receptor beta chains from the same sample are listed, as sequenced in a study of T cell clones after liver transplantation. The protocol was immunoSEQ multiplex PCR, while the TCRdb copy is restricted to in-frame clones and leaves out a portion. The repertoire consists of 40,000 to 65,000 clones, with less than 85% occurring once and the leading ten covering over 7%. The sample here was CD4+ T cells from blood, taken before liver transplant. The receptors shown here come from a human donor who received a liver transplant.

The CDR3 DNA sequence: TGTGCCAGCAGCTTAGATCCACAGGGGGCGCGGGAGACCCAGTACTTC. This translates into CASSLDPQGARETQYF. This chain links TRBV11-2 with TRBJ2-5; 9 bases are shared with TRBD1. Losses at the gene ends were 0 bases for V and 5 bases for J; bases not matched to a gene: 7. Germline-derived CDR1 and CDR2 are SGHAT and FQNNGV. There are 16 residues in the CDR3.

The rearrangement uses TRBV2 and TRBJ2-1; D possibly corresponds to TRBD1 (6 bases). Deletions cut 5 bases from V and 1 base from J, with 21 bases between. The germline V gene has CDR1 SNHLY and CDR2 FYNNEI. This CDR3 contains 18 residues. CDR3 nucleotides: TGTGCCAGCAGTTCCGGACGCATAACAGGGTCTTCCTACAATGAGCAGTTCTTC. This sequence encodes CASSSGRITGSSYNEQFF.

The chain has TRBV5-6 and TRBJ2-3; 8 bases match TRBD1. Germline lookup yields CDR1 SGHDT and CDR2 YYEEEE. This CDR3 has 16 residues. V dropped 4 bases and J dropped 4; count of bases not matched to a gene: 11. Written as DNA, the CDR3 is TGTGCCAGCAGCGTAGTTGACAGGGGTGTCGCAGATACGCAGTATTTT. Protein: CASSVVDRGVADTQYF.

The chain joins TRBV5-1 to TRBJ1-1; the D gene is possibly TRBD1 (6 bases). The germline V gene has CDR1 SGHRS and CDR2 YFSETQ. Trimming left V 6 bases short and J 1 base short, with 16 bases between. The CDR3 has 15 amino acids. This chain's CDR3 is CASTPGGPKNTEAFF. The CDR3 nucleotides are TGCGCCAGCACCCCCGGGGGGCCTAAGAACACTGAAGCTTTCTTT. Filled out from reference TRBV5-1 and TRBJ1-1, the complete variable domain reads KAGVTQTPRYLIKTRGQQVTLSCSPISGHRSVSWYQQTPGQGLQFLFEYFSETQRNKGNFPGRFSGRQFSNSRSEMNVSTLELGDSALYLCASTPGGPKNTEAFFGQGTRLTVV.

This clone has a handful of counts. The junction and the germline gene differ at one end; a read error may be behind it. The J gene is TRBJ1-1, the V gene TRBV7-7; D perhaps matches TRBD1 (6 bases). This CDR3 is 13 amino acids long. Per the germline V gene, CDR1 is SSHAT and CDR2 is FNYEAQ (reference sequence). The CDR3 loop reads CASSRDTNTEAFF. The CDR3 DNA reads TGTGCTAGCAGCCGGGACACGAACACTGAAGCTTTCTTT.

The V call is TRBV9, the J call TRBJ1-3; D not resolved. The ends were cut back, 3 bases at V and 0 bases at J, with 7 bases in the middle. The V gene's germline CDR1 is SGDLS and CDR2 YYNGEE. The CDR3 extends over 14 amino acids. This CDR3 reads CASSASNSGNTIYF. CDR3 sequence (DNA): TGTGCCAGCAGCGCATCTAACTCTGGAAACACCATATATTTT.

This chain connects TRBV23-1 to TRBJ2-7; D is unresolved. TRBV23-1 is filed as an ORF, its function uncertain. The CDR3 sequence is 11 residues long. The ends were cut back, 3 bases at V and 3 bases at J, with 3 bases in the middle. CDR3 in DNA: TGCGCCAGCAGTCAGGGCTACGAGCAGTACTTC. This codes for CASSQGYEQYF.

The chain combines TRBV4-3 with TRBJ1-3; maybe TRBD1 (6 bases). The V gene's germline CDR1 is LGHNA and CDR2 YSLEER. The CDR3 sequence is 16 residues long. V was trimmed by 0 bases and J by 7 bases, leaving 16 bases between them. CDR3: CASSQDLQGVWNTIYF. CDR3 in DNA: TGCGCCAGCAGCCAAGACCTACAGGGTGTCTGGAACACCATATATTTT.

This clone was counted between two and nine times. The chain uses TRBV27 and TRBJ2-3, with D possibly matching TRBD2 (6 bases). The V gene lost 0 bases and the J gene lost 4 bases, with 11 bases spanning the gap. CDR1 and CDR2 (germline): MNHEY, SMNVEV (reference sequence). The CDR3 extends over 15 amino acids. The CDR3 DNA sequence: TGTGCCAGCAGTTTATCTACTAGCAGGGCAGATACGCAGTATTTT. Translation: CASSLSTSRADTQYF.

V gene TRBV29-1 combines with J gene TRBJ1-1; possible D gene TRBD1, 5 bases. The V end was cut by 5 bases, the J end by 4 bases, with 23 bases between. Germline CDR1 is SQVTM and CDR2 is ANQGSEA. The CDR3 loop spans 16 amino acids. In nucleotides, the CDR3 is TGCAGCGTTACCCGAAGGTCCCGGGGCCGGGTCACTGAAGCTTTCTTT. Translation: CSVTRRSRGRVTEAFF.

As DNA, the CDR3 is TGTGCCAGCAGCCCGGGAGGACTCTCGGATACGCAGTATTTT. Translated, it gives CASSPGGLSDTQYF. This rearrangement joins TRBV16 to TRBJ2-3; 7 nucleotides line up with TRBD2. V shed 4 bases and J 6 bases; nucleotides not matched to a gene: 7. Germline CDR1 KGHSY, CDR2 FQNENV. The CDR3 loop spans 14 amino acids.

As DNA, the CDR3 is TGTGCCAGCAGATCCCCAGGGATGGGTAGATATGGCTACACCTTC. Encoded protein: CASRSPGMGRYGYTF. This sequence joins TRBV28 and TRBJ1-2, with D possibly matching TRBD1 (5 bases). The CDR3 loop spans 15 amino acids. V lost 6 bases to trimming and J lost 5 bases, with 19 bases between them. The V gene's germline CDR1 is MDHEN and CDR2 SYDVKM.

In its sample, this clone was seen a few times. The chain couples TRBV27 to TRBJ1-1, with D tentatively TRBD1 (5 bases). Trimming stripped 7 bases from V and 2 bases from J, with 17 bases between. Germline CDR1 MNHEY, CDR2 SMNVEV (reference sequence). This CDR3 has 15 amino acids. The CDR3 nucleotides read TGTGCCAGCACCCCAAGGCTGGGGACTAACACTGAAGCTTTCTTT. Amino acid sequence: CASTPRLGTNTEAFF.

This clone came up once. V is TRBV9 and J is TRBJ2-1; 9 bases line up with TRBD1. This CDR3 spans 16 amino acids. Trimming at V came to 0 bases and at J to 2 bases, leaving 3 bases not matched to a gene. The germline V gene encodes CDR1 SGDLS and CDR2 YYNGEE. The CDR3 loop reads CASSVVGDRAYNEQFF. The CDR3 nucleotides read TGTGCCAGCAGCGTAGTTGGGGACAGGGCCTACAATGAGCAGTTCTTC.

This rearrangement joins TRBV4-1 to TRBJ2-7; D gene uncertain. V shed 0 bases and J shed 0 bases, with 9 bases lying between them. Per the germline V gene, CDR1 is MGHRA and CDR2 is YSYEKL. The CDR3 is 15 amino acids. CDR3 sequence reads: CASSQDIQNSYEQYF. CDR3 sequence (DNA): TGCGCCAGCAGCCAAGATATCCAGAACTCCTACGAGCAGTACTTC.

The genes are TRBV9 and TRBJ2-1; TRBD1 is a possible D gene (6 bases). CDR3 size: 14 residues. V lost 4 bases and J 8 bases, leaving 16 bases between the germline ends. The V gene's germline CDR1 is SGDLS and CDR2 YYNGEE. The CDR3 region is CASSRGSLYDEQFF. The DNA of the CDR3 is TGTGCCAGCAGCAGGGGGTCGTTGTACGATGAGCAGTTCTTC.

The CDR3 region has the DNA TGCGCCAGCAGCCAAAACCCCCCGGGACAGGGGATTTATGGCTACACCTTC. It yields the protein CASSQNPPGQGIYGYTF. The rearrangement links TRBV4-3 to TRBJ1-2; 10 bases line up with TRBD1. CDR3 size: 17 residues. CDR1 is LGHNA, CDR2 YSLEER, per germline. The V segment lost 2 bases and the J segment 5 bases; nucleotides outside the gene matches: 11.

This clone appeared once. The chain combines TRBV5-1 with TRBJ1-1; possibly TRBD1 for D (5 bases). V dropped 0 bases and J dropped 4 bases, with 13 bases sitting between them. This CDR3 comprises 15 residues. CDR1 SGHRS and CDR2 YFSETQ come from the germline V gene. CDR3 region: CASSLEGRDVTEAFF. The CDR3, as DNA: TGCGCCAGCAGCTTGGAGGGCAGGGACGTCACTGAAGCTTTCTTT.

In DNA, the CDR3 is TGCAGCGTTAACAGGGGGTACGAGCAGTACTTC. It translates to CSVNRGYEQYF. V and J are TRBV29-1 and TRBJ2-7, with 8 positions matching TRBD1. V was clipped by 5 bases and J by 4 bases; unmatched bases: 1. The CDR3 is 11 amino acids. Germline V lookup: CDR1 SQVTM, CDR2 ANQGSEA.

The CDR3, as DNA: TGTGCCAGCACCAACGTTGGTCAGCCCCAGCATTTT. Encoded protein: CASTNVGQPQHF. V and J are TRBV6-6 and TRBJ1-5, with unresolved D. V lost 7 bases and J 6 bases, leaving 10 bases between the germline ends. Germline CDR1 reads MNHNY; CDR2 reads SVGAGI (reference sequence). The CDR3 is 12 amino acids.

This chain links TRBV7-2 with TRBJ2-5; TRBD2 might be the D (5 bases). Per the germline V gene, CDR1 is SGHTA and CDR2 is FQGNSA. Trimming cost V 5 bases and J 9 bases, with 19 bases left between them. This CDR3 region has 14 residues. CDR3 nucleotides: TGTGCCAGCAGCCTAGGTGGCCGGGGTGGGCCCCAGTACTTC. It codes for CASSLGGRGGPQYF.

The chain couples TRBV6-1 to TRBJ1-1; D is possibly TRBD1 (5 bases). CDR1 is MNHNS and CDR2 is SASEGT in the germline V gene. The CDR3 is 14 amino acids. The V and J ends lost 7 bases and 5 bases respectively, with 17 bases between them. The CDR3 sequence is CASMPGMTWTEAFF. As DNA, the CDR3 is TGTGCCAGCATGCCAGGGATGACGTGGACTGAAGCTTTCTTT.

The chain carries TRBV2 and TRBJ1-4, with D uncertain. In germline, CDR1 is SNHLY, CDR2 FYNNEI. V was clipped by 6 bases and J by 0 bases, with 11 bases between them. The CDR3 sequence is 15 residues long. CDR3: CASRRDGATNEKLFF. The CDR3 DNA reads as TGTGCCAGCAGACGAGACGGTGCAACTAATGAAAAACTGTTTTTT.

The chain recombines TRBV5-4 with TRBJ2-7; 9 bases agree with TRBD1. The CDR3 spans 15 residues. The germline V gene encodes CDR1 SGHNT and CDR2 YYREEE (reference sequence). The J segment lost 5 bases and the V segment lost 0 bases, leaving 6 bases of the junction unmatched. CDR3 sequence: CASSLDRGRVHEQYF. The DNA of the CDR3 is TGTGCCAGCAGCTTGGACAGGGGGCGCGTCCACGAGCAGTACTTC. The variable domain in full, with the rest retrieved from reference TRBV5-4 and TRBJ2-7, is ETGVTQSPTHLIKTRGQQVTLRCSSQSGHNTVSWYQQALGQGPQFIFQYYREEENGRGNFPPRFSGLQFPNYSSELNVNALELDDSALYLCASSLDRGRVHEQYFGPGTRLTVT.

This chain connects TRBV6-5 to TRBJ2-1; possibly TRBD1 or TRBD2 for D (7 bases each). Germline CDR1 MNHEY, CDR2 SVGAGI. The CDR3 runs 15 residues. V was pared by 7 bases and J by 7 bases, with 20 bases between. The CDR3 DNA is TGTGCCAGCAAAATTAAGAGGCAGGGGGGGAATGAGCAGTTCTTC. Its translation is CASKIKRQGGNEQFF.